A single sample is the source of the 32 T cell receptor beta chains below, sequenced in a study of shared clonotypes between healthy human individuals. TCRdb's copy holds only in-frame clones and misses some; the assay was immunoSEQ multiplex PCR. The sample has approximately 2.5 million clones, 80% to 95% seen once; the top ten hold around 0.4%. Sample: naive CD4+ T cells from PBMCs. The subset here: CD45RA+ positively selected. The receptors shown here come from a man aged 18 to 29 in good health. Some clones in this sample may be carry-over from other donors' samples.

This chain joins TRBV28 and TRBJ2-7; D might be TRBD1 or TRBD2, each matching 5 bases. Germline CDR1 and CDR2: MDHEN and SYDVKM. The germline V and J ends were trimmed by 6 bases and 3 bases, with 18 bases remaining between them. The CDR3 length is 15 residues. CDR3 protein: CASRVAGTADYEQYF. CDR3 DNA: TGTGCCAGCAGGGTAGCCGGGACGGCTGACTACGAGCAGTACTTC.

The chain recombines TRBV10-2 with TRBJ1-3; no definite D call. The CDR3 consists of 14 residues. Germline V gene sequence: CDR1 WSHSY, CDR2 SAAADI. Trimming stripped 6 bases from V and 0 bases from J, with 9 bases between. CDR3 sequence: CASSPAISGNTIYF. The CDR3 bases are TGCGCCAGCAGCCCGGCCATCTCTGGAAACACCATATATTTT.

The CDR3 spells CASSSGPTASSGANVLTF. The CDR3 nucleotides read TGTGCCAGCAGCTCGGGACCGACCGCCTCTTCTGGGGCCAACGTCCTGACTTTC. The rearrangement uses TRBV7-3 and TRBJ2-6, with D perhaps given as TRBD1 or TRBD2 (5 bases each). Germline CDR1 is SGHTA and CDR2 is FQGTGA. CDR3 length equals 18 residues. The V end lost 4 bases, the J end lost 1 base, and 17 bases lay between the germline ends.

The V call is TRBV5-1, the J call TRBJ2-1; TRBD2 matches at 9 bases. With V trimmed by 0 bases and J by 9 bases, 7 bases remained unmatched. Germline CDR1 SGHRS, CDR2 YFSETQ. This CDR3 is 15 amino acids long. CDR3: CASSLGLAEGGEQFF. The CDR3 DNA follows: TGCGCCAGCAGCTTGGGACTAGCGGAGGGTGGTGAGCAGTTCTTC.

The chain recombines TRBV30 with TRBJ2-1; 10 bases fit TRBD2. From germline, CDR1 is GTSNPN and CDR2 SVGIG (reference sequence). Trimming cost V 1 base and J 0 bases; bases outside gene matches: 18. This CDR3 has 21 amino acids. The DNA for the CDR3 is TGTGCCTGGAGTGCAAGGAAAACGACTAGCGGGTGGGTCGGCTCCTACAATGAGCAGTTCTTC. It translates to CAWSARKTTSGWVGSYNEQFF.

V and J are TRBV2 and TRBJ2-5, with D perhaps given as TRBD1 or TRBD2 (5 bases each). The ends were cut back, 6 bases at V and 2 bases at J, with 13 bases in the middle. This CDR3 spans 14 amino acids. The germline V gene encodes CDR1 SNHLY and CDR2 FYNNEI. The CDR3 region has the DNA TGTGCCAGCAGCCGGGAAAGGGGTCAAGAGACCCAGTACTTC. As protein: CASSRERGQETQYF.

With regard to this clone: Other DNA variants within this sample encode the same CDR3. J is TRBJ1-1 and V is TRBV7-2; D call uncertain. Germline-derived CDR1 and CDR2 are SGHTA and FQGNSA. The CDR3 runs 13 residues. Deletions cut 1 base from V and 1 base from J, with 4 bases between. CDR3 sequence reads: CASSLVRNTEAFF. The CDR3 DNA is TGTGCCAGCAGCTTAGTTAGGAACACTGAAGCTTTCTTT. The whole variable domain, remainder taken from reference TRBV7-2 and TRBJ1-1, is GAGVSQSPSNKVTEKGKDVELRCDPISGHTALYWYRQSLGQGLEFLIYFQGNSAPDKSGLPSDRFSAERTGGSVSTLTIQRTQQEDSAVYLCASSLVRNTEAFFGQGTRLTVV.

The chain combines TRBV28 with TRBJ2-3; TRBD2 matches at 8 bases. The germline gives CDR1 MDHEN, CDR2 SYDVKM. The J segment lost 6 bases and the V segment lost 3 bases, leaving 17 bases of the junction unmatched. The CDR3 runs to 18 residues. CDR3 nucleotide sequence: TGTGCCAGCAGTTTGTGGGGCTTACTAGCGGAGGTGGGCGATACGCAGTATTTT. As protein: CASSLWGLLAEVGDTQYF.

The chain carries TRBV7-2 and TRBJ2-7; TRBD2 aligns across 8 bases. V lost 0 bases, J lost 2 bases, and 3 bases stayed unmatched. Germline loops: CDR1 SGHTA, CDR2 FQGNSA. This CDR3 is 15 amino acids long. CDR3 nucleotide sequence: TGTGCCAGCAGCTTAGCAGCGGGAGAGACCTACGAGCAGTACTTC. Protein sequence: CASSLAAGETYEQYF.

The chain combines TRBV28 with TRBJ2-5; tentative D call: TRBD1 (6 bases). V was pared by 6 bases and J by 4 bases, with 18 bases between. Looked up from germline, CDR1 is MDHEN and CDR2 is SYDVKM. CDR3 length equals 15 residues. The CDR3 sequence is CASSRYGGAGETQYF. CDR3 bases: TGTGCCAGCAGCCGATATGGGGGCGCGGGAGAGACCCAGTACTTC.

The genes are TRBV6-6 and TRBJ2-3; unclear D gene. Looked up from germline, CDR1 is MNHNY and CDR2 is SVGAGI (reference sequence). V lost 10 bases to trimming and J lost 1 base, with 12 bases between them. The CDR3 is 13 amino acids. This chain's CDR3 is CATPGVGTDTQYF. The DNA for the CDR3 is TGTGCCACCCCTGGCGTGGGCACAGATACGCAGTATTTT.

This chain connects TRBV5-4 to TRBJ2-3, with 8 bases that match TRBD1. The CDR3 spans 15 residues. Germline CDR1 reads SGHNT; CDR2 reads YYREEE (reference sequence). J lost 4 bases, V lost 2 bases, and 6 bases had no gene match. The CDR3 coding sequence is TGTGCCAGCAGCTTCACAGGGGGAATCGCAGATACGCAGTATTTT. It encodes CASSFTGGIADTQYF.

The chain is built from TRBV6-6 and TRBJ1-3; D uncertain. The V gene's germline CDR1 is MNHNY and CDR2 SVGAGI (reference sequence). With 4 bases removed from V and 4 bases from J, the gap between germline ends came to 11 bases. There are 14 residues in the CDR3. In nucleotides, the CDR3 is TGTGCCAGCAGTTCCCTAGCTAGGGGAAACACCATATATTTT. Its translation: CASSSLARGNTIYF.

This clone was observed once. J is TRBJ2-1 and V is TRBV28; D remains ambiguous. Trimming took off 6 bases at V and 7 bases at J, with 13 bases between the two ends. The CDR3 is 13 residues long. Germline assignment: CDR1 MDHEN and CDR2 SYDVKM. The CDR3 DNA reads as TGTGCCAGCAGCCCGACTCGGGTAAATGAGCAGTTCTTC. It translates to CASSPTRVNEQFF.

V is TRBV6-5 and J is TRBJ2-2; D gene ambiguous. Trimming took 0 bases from V and 4 from J, leaving 9 bases between them. This CDR3 comprises 15 residues. Germline CDR1 MNHEY, CDR2 SVGAGI. This CDR3 reads CASSYSVQSTGELFF. The CDR3 DNA follows: TGTGCCAGCAGTTACTCAGTGCAGTCCACCGGGGAGCTGTTTTTT.

The chain recombines TRBV7-3 with TRBJ2-5; 10 nucleotides match TRBD1. Trimming cost V 5 bases and J 5 bases; bases outside gene matches: 11. Germline V gives CDR1 SGHTA, CDR2 FQGTGA. There are 16 residues in the CDR3. CDR3 nucleotides: TGTGCCAGCAGCCTCGCCGGGACAGGGGAGAGGGAGACCCAGTACTTC. Translated, it gives CASSLAGTGERETQYF.

This rearrangement joins TRBV7-6 to TRBJ2-2; weak D call: TRBD2 (6 bases). Between the trimmed V and J ends, which lost 1 base and 4 bases, there was a span of 13 bases. This CDR3 region has 16 residues. Germline V CDR1 and CDR2: SGHVS, FNYEAQ. The CDR3 here is CASSLVGGVGTGELFF. The CDR3 DNA reads TGTGCCAGCAGCTTAGTCGGAGGGGTAGGCACCGGGGAGCTGTTTTTT. The full variable domain, its missing parts supplied by reference TRBV7-6 and TRBJ2-2, is GAGVSQSPRYKVTKRGQDVALRCDPISGHVSLYWYRQALGQGPEFLTYFNYEAQQDKSGLPNDRFSAERPEGSISTLTIQRTEQRDSAMYRCASSLVGGVGTGELFFGEGSRLTVL.

In this sample, this clone turned up once. Other DNA sequences in this sample translate to the same CDR3. The chain couples TRBV5-1 to TRBJ2-3; 10 bases fit TRBD1. This CDR3 comprises 14 residues. From germline, CDR1 is SGHRS and CDR2 YFSETQ. The trim removed 3 bases at V and 3 bases at J, leaving 1 base unmatched. This CDR3 reads CASSWTGGTDTQYF. CDR3 in DNA: TGCGCCAGCAGCTGGACAGGGGGGACAGATACGCAGTATTTT.

Details on this clone: At the DNA level, this CDR3 is encoded by other sequences in the same sample as well. This rearrangement joins TRBV7-3 to TRBJ1-1; D ambiguous. CDR1 is SGHTA and CDR2 is FQGTGA in the germline V gene. The CDR3 consists of 13 residues. The V end lost 5 bases, the J end lost 1 base, and 8 bases lay between the germline ends. DNA for the CDR3: TGTGCCAGCAGCCCCGGCCCGAACACTGAAGCTTTCTTT. Translated, it gives CASSPGPNTEAFF.

The V call is TRBV28, the J call TRBJ1-2, with TRBD1 matching 7 bases. CDR3 length: 16 residues. Germline assignment: CDR1 MDHEN and CDR2 SYDVKM. J gave up 6 bases and V 5 bases, and 15 bases lay outside the gene matches. CDR3 in DNA: TGTGCCAGCAGTGGCCGAGACAGGGTTTTTGTGGATGGCTACACCTTC. Amino acid sequence: CASSGRDRVFVDGYTF.

V and J are TRBV28 and TRBJ2-7, with 10 bases aligning to TRBD1. V was pared by 6 bases and J by 6 bases, with 11 bases of the junction left unmatched. Germline CDR1 reads MDHEN; CDR2 reads SYDVKM. This CDR3 is built from 15 residues. CDR3 sequence (DNA): TGTGCCAGCAGGGGAGGACAGGGGGGCCTTGGCGAGCAGTACTTC. This sequence encodes CASRGGQGGLGEQYF.

The chain joins TRBV19 to TRBJ1-1, with 9 bases aligning to TRBD1. The junction had 7 bases not matched to a gene; V was cut back by 3 bases and J by 5 bases. The CDR3 length is 15 residues. The germline V gene encodes CDR1 LNHDA and CDR2 SQIVND (reference sequence). CDR3 in DNA: TGTGCCAGTAGTATTGCCGACAGGGGGGGAACTGAAGCTTTCTTT. This encodes CASSIADRGGTEAFF.

The chain carries TRBV13 and TRBJ2-5; D may be TRBD2 (6 bases). CDR3 size: 16 residues. Germline CDR1 reads PRHDT; CDR2 reads FYEKMQ (reference sequence). Trimming removed 5 bases from V and 5 bases from J, with 21 bases in between. DNA of the CDR3: TGTGCCAGCAGCCTCAAACCGACTAGTCAGGGTGAGACCCAGTACTTC. This codes for CASSLKPTSQGETQYF. The variable domain in full, with the rest retrieved from reference TRBV13 and TRBJ2-5, is AAGVIQSPRHLIKEKRETATLKCYPIPRHDTVYWYQQGPGQDPQFLISFYEKMQSDKGSIPDRFSAQQFSDYHSELNMSSLELGDSALYFCASSLKPTSQGETQYFGPGTRLLVL.

The CDR3 here is CASISGVSSPLHF. CDR3 nucleotides: TGTGCCAGCATATCGGGTGTAAGTTCACCCCTCCACTTT. This chain connects TRBV28 to TRBJ1-6; no clear D. The CDR3 runs to 13 residues. Germline assignment: CDR1 MDHEN and CDR2 SYDVKM. With 7 bases removed from V and 9 bases from J, the gap between germline ends came to 13 bases. The whole variable domain, filled in from reference TRBV28 and TRBJ1-6, reads DVKVTQSSRYLVKRTGEKVFLECVQDMDHENMFWYRQDPGLGLRLIYFSYDVKMKEKGDIPEGYSVSREKKERFSLILESASTNQTSMYLCASISGVSSPLHFGNGTRLTVT.

The sample holds one count of this clone. CDR3 sequence reads: CASSFTGTSGYNEQFF. DNA for the CDR3: TGCGCCAGCAGCTTTACCGGGACTAGCGGCTACAATGAGCAGTTCTTC. The chain couples TRBV4-1 to TRBJ2-1, with 11 positions matching TRBD2. The trim removed 5 bases at V and 3 bases at J, leaving 6 bases unmatched. Germline-derived CDR1 and CDR2 are MGHRA and YSYEKL. The CDR3 runs to 16 residues.

This clone showed up just once. Other DNA sequences in the same sample also yield this CDR3. CDR3 in amino acids: CASSLARTDTQYF. The CDR3 bases are TGTGCCAGCAGCTTGGCCAGGACAGATACGCAGTATTTT. The chain joins TRBV28 to TRBJ2-3; D remains unclear. CDR1 and CDR2 (germline): MDHEN, SYDVKM. The CDR3 is made up of 13 amino acids. V lost 6 bases and J 3 bases, leaving 10 bases between the germline ends.

The J gene is TRBJ2-1, the V gene TRBV28; 8 bases align to TRBD1. Trimming at V came to 5 bases and at J to 0 bases, leaving 9 bases not matched to a gene. The CDR3 totals 17 residues. CDR1 MDHEN and CDR2 SYDVKM come from the germline V gene. The chain's CDR3 is CASSPQTGAHSYNEQFF. CDR3 nucleotides: TGTGCCAGCAGTCCCCAGACAGGGGCCCACTCCTACAATGAGCAGTTCTTC.

The chain combines TRBV19 with TRBJ2-3; either TRBD1 or TRBD2 may fit D (5 bases each). The CDR3 has 14 amino acids. Trimming removed 9 bases at V and 2 bases at J, with 15 bases between. Germline loops: CDR1 LNHDA, CDR2 SQIVND (reference sequence). CDR3 nucleotide sequence: TGTGCCAGCGCAAATCCCGGGACCACAGATACGCAGTATTTT. This translates into CASANPGTTDTQYF.

The chain combines TRBV5-6 with TRBJ1-3, with D hard to call. The CDR3 covers 16 residues. Trimming shortened V by 1 base and J by 1 base, and 12 bases separated the two germline ends. Germline V gene sequence: CDR1 SGHDT, CDR2 YYEEEE. The CDR3 is CASSLFLGTSGNTIYF. The CDR3, as DNA: TGTGCCAGCAGCTTGTTTCTTGGCACGTCTGGAAACACCATATATTTT.

This chain links TRBV7-3 with TRBJ2-3; 8 nucleotides align to TRBD2. Germline V gene lookup returns CDR1 SGHTA and CDR2 FQGTGA. The CDR3 has 14 residues. Unmatched junction bases numbered 7, after V lost 5 bases and J lost 6 bases. The CDR3 here is CASSDSGMADTQYF. The CDR3, as DNA: TGTGCCAGCAGCGATAGCGGGATGGCGGATACGCAGTATTTT.

This chain connects TRBV30 to TRBJ2-7; the match to TRBD2 covers 10 bases. Losses at the gene ends were 4 bases for V and 3 bases for J; bases not matched to a gene: 6. In germline, CDR1 is GTSNPN, CDR2 SVGIG (reference sequence). The CDR3 has 14 residues. CDR3 in amino acids: CAWNPGLANYEQYF. CDR3 nucleotide sequence: TGTGCCTGGAATCCGGGACTAGCGAACTACGAGCAGTACTTC. The full variable domain, rest sourced from reference TRBV30 and TRBJ2-7, is SQTIHQWPATLVQPVGSPLSLECTVEGTSNPNLYWYRQAAGRGLQLLFYSVGIGQISSEVPQNLSASRPQDRQFILSSKKLLLSDSGFYLCAWNPGLANYEQYFGPGTRLTVT.

On this clone itself: Other DNA sequences in the sample encode the same CDR3. The gene calls are TRBV28 and TRBJ2-7, with D maybe TRBD2 (5 bases). CDR3 length: 13 amino acids. Germline assignment: CDR1 MDHEN and CDR2 SYDVKM. Trimming removed 2 bases from V and 2 bases from J, with 7 bases in between. In DNA, the CDR3 is TGTGCCAGCAGTTTAGGGAGTCCCTACGAGCAGTACTTC. It yields the protein CASSLGSPYEQYF.